A selection of T cell receptor beta chains follows, all from one sample in a study of tumor and adjacent non-tumor tissue in lung cancer. MiXCR, applied by TCRdb to the multiplex PCR reads, yields one record per CDR3 protein. The sample consists of tens of thousands of distinct CDR3 sequences, about 67% of them appearing once. The sample consisted of lung tumor tissue. The receptors stem from a man in his 60s with non-small cell lung cancer. Each CDR3 is given with its conserved first and last residue. A D gene is named only where the DNA matches it firmly. Size is omitted from some rows. Given values are once, few, many or a class for expanded clones.

D	J	V	size	DNA	CDR3
.	TRBJ1-1	TRBV20-1	.	TGCAGTGCTAGAGCCCAGGGTAGGAACACTGAAGCTTTCTTT	CSARAQGRNTEAFF
.	TRBJ1-1	TRBV20-1	many	TGCAGTGCTAGAGTCAAGATGGGGGGGATTAACACTGAAGCTTTCTTT	CSARVKMGGINTEAFF
.	TRBJ2-2	TRBV5-1	.	TGCACCAGCAACTTGGAAGTTCGGGGCACCGGGGAGCTGTTTTTT	CTSNLEVRGTGELFF
.	TRBJ2-2	TRBV29-1	.	TGTAGCGTTGCGTGGGGCTCGGGCGGGGTGCTGTTTTTT	CSVAWGSGGVLFF
TRBD2	TRBJ2-1	TRBV11-3	.	TGTGCTAACAGCCACGGGACTAGTGGGAGCCATGAACAGTTCTTC	CANSHGTSGSHEQFF
.	TRBJ1-1	TRBV29-1	few	TGCAGCGCTGGGGAGGGAAACACTGAAGCTTTCTTT	CSAGEGNTEAFF
.	TRBJ1-2	TRBV6-6	.	TGTGCCAGCAATTATGAGGGTACTGGCTACATCTTC	CASNYEGTGYIF
.	TRBJ1-4	TRBV4-3	once	TGCGCCAACAGCCAAGATCTACATTCTAATGAAAAACTGTTTTTT	CANSQDLHSNEKLFF
.	TRBJ2-7	TRBV11-2	.	TGTGCCAGCAGCACCGGGGCAGAGCAGTACTTC	CASSTGAEQYF
.	TRBJ2-4	TRBV4-3	few	TGCGCCAGCAGCCAAGAATCCGGCGAGCGCCAAAACACTCAATACTTC	CASSQESGERQNTQYF
TRBD2	TRBJ2-1	TRBV29-1	.	TGCAGTGTTGGACTAGTTTTTTCATTCTCGTGTGAGCAGTTCTTC	CSVGLVFSFSCEQFF
.	TRBJ2-3	TRBV29-1	many	TGCAGCTCTCGAACAGACGCAGATACGCAGTATTTT	CSSRTDADTQYF
.	TRBJ1-1	TRBV6-5	.	TGTGCCAGCAGGCATCTAATAGGGGGCACTGAAGCTTTCTTT	CASRHLIGGTEAFF
.	TRBJ2-7	TRBV12-3/TRBV12-4	.	TGTGCCAGCAGTATATTGGGTGTAGCAGGGGAGCAGTACTTC	CASSILGVAGEQYF
.	TRBJ2-1	TRBV5-6	.	TGTGCCAGCAGCCTCAACTCCTACAATGAACAGTTCTTC	CASSLNSYNEQFF
.	TRBJ1-2	TRBV7-9	.	TGTGCCAGCAGCTTAGAGGCACACTGCTACACCTTC	CASSLEAHCYTF
.	TRBJ2-7	TRBV28	.	TGTGCCAGCAGTCTCGACAGAGCGACACTCTCCTACGAGCAGTACTTC	CASSLDRATLSYEQYF
.	TRBJ2-3	TRBV11-3	.	TGTGCCTGTAGCTCGGACTGGGGTACGCAATATTTT	CACSSDWGTQYF
.	TRBJ1-4	TRBV4-1	.	TGCGTCAGCAGCCGGAACCCTACCGGCGATCAAAAACTGTTTTTT	CVSSRNPTGDQKLFF
.	TRBJ2-7	TRBV7-8	.	TGTACCAGCAGCTTTTCTACCGGGAGCTACGAGCAGTACTTC	CTSSFSTGSYEQYF
TRBD2	TRBJ2-1	TRBV5-1	few	TGCGCCAGCAGCATGGGACTAGCGGGGCTAGGGCCTGAGCAGTTCTTC	CASSMGLAGLGPEQFF
TRBD1	TRBJ2-1	TRBV11-1	.	TGTGCCAGCTGCTTATGTGACAGGGCCAATGAGCAGTTCTTC	CASCLCDRANEQFF
.	TRBJ2-1	TRBV6-2/TRBV6-3	once	TGTGCCAGCAGCTCTACAGGGCGGGGGCAGCTCTTC	CASSSTGRGQLF
.	TRBJ2-1	TRBV5-4	many	TGTGCCAGCAGCTTGGCCCTAAGGCGGACGTCGAATGAGCAGTTCTTC	CASSLALRRTSNEQFF
.	TRBJ2-2	TRBV10-1	.	TGCGCCAGCAGTGAGGGGCACGAGGAGCTGTTTTTT	CASSEGHEELFF
TRBD1	TRBJ1-1	TRBV6-5	.	TGTGCCGGCAGCCGACAGGGTGGAAACACTGAAGCTTTCTTT	CAGSRQGGNTEAFF
TRBD1	TRBJ2-1	TRBV30	many	TGTGCCTGGAGTCATGAGCAGGGGGCTAATGAGCAGTTCTTC	CAWSHEQGANEQFF
.	TRBJ1-5	TRBV4-2	.	TGTGCCATCAGCCAACGAATCGTGACATCTGGAGGGGGCAATCAGCCCCAGCATTTT	CAISQRIVTSGGGNQPQHF
.	TRBJ2-7	TRBV28	.	TGTGCCAGCAGTTGCCCTGGGGCGCTATCCTACGAGCAGTACTTC	CASSCPGALSYEQYF
.	TRBJ2-7	TRBV28	many	TGTGCCAGCAGCCTGAACTACGAGCAGTACTTC	CASSLNYEQYF
.	TRBJ2-3	TRBV2	.	TGTGCCAGCAGGGGACAGTCCGGAGGGCCAGATACGCAGTATTTT	CASRGQSGGPDTQYF
TRBD1	TRBJ2-4	TRBV20-1	.	TGCAGTGCTAGAGGGACAGGGGTTCTTGGACTAGACAAAAACATTCAGTACTTC	CSARGTGVLGLDKNIQYF
TRBD1	TRBJ2-5	TRBV4-3	.	TGCGCAAGCAGCTCCAGGGGACAGGGGGAAGAGACCCGGTACTTC	CASSSRGQGEETRYF
.	TRBJ1-2	TRBV10-3	.	TGTGCCATCAGTGAGCGGACGGGGCTTGGCTACACCTTC	CAISERTGLGYTF
TRBD1	TRBJ1-1	TRBV20-1	.	TGCAGTGCACATGACAGGGGGGACACTGAAGCTTTCTTT	CSAHDRGDTEAFF
.	TRBJ1-5	TRBV20-1	.	TGCAGTGCCGAACGGGACAAAAATCAGCCCCAGCATTTT	CSAERDKNQPQHF
TRBD1	TRBJ1-1	TRBV4-2	.	TGTACCAGTAGCCGACAGGGGGATAGAAGTACTGAAGCTTTCTTT	CTSSRQGDRSTEAFF
TRBD1	TRBJ2-5	TRBV14	many	TGTGCCAGCAGCCAAGACGGGACAGGTTTTGAGACCCAGTACTTC	CASSQDGTGFETQYF
TRBD2	TRBJ2-5	TRBV6-5	.	TGTGCCAGCACCCATAGGTGGGGGGGTAAGCAAGAGACCCAGTACTTC	CASTHRWGGKQETQYF
.	TRBJ1-1	TRBV29-1	.	TGCAGCGTTGGGGTGACAAGCGCTGAAGTTTTCTTT	CSVGVTSAEVFF
TRBD1	TRBJ1-4	TRBV6-1	once	TGTGCCAACAGTGGACAGGCTAGTGAAAAACTGTTTTTT	CANSGQASEKLFF
.	TRBJ2-7	TRBV12-3/TRBV12-4	many	TGTGCCAGCAGCCCAGGGGTAGGGACTCTTTTC	CASSPGVGTLF
.	TRBJ2-3	TRBV5-4	.	TGTGCCAGCAGCTTACCGGGGTCCACAGATACGCGATATTTT	CASSLPGSTDTRYF
.	TRBJ1-2	TRBV7-2	.	TGTGCCAGCAGCTTAGAAAGCCGGGCCGTCTATGGCTACACCTTC	CASSLESRAVYGYTF
.	TRBJ1-6	TRBV11-1	few	TGTACCAGCAGCATAGAGATCTATAATTCACCCCTCCACTTT	CTSSIEIYNSPLHF
TRBD2	TRBJ2-2	TRBV11-3	.	TGTGCCAACAGCTTAAGCGGGAGGGCCTGGGAACTGTTTTTT	CANSLSGRAWELFF
TRBD2	TRBJ2-1	TRBV4-2	.	TGTGCCAGCAGCCATGTTCAGCGTAGCGGGGCTCAGGATGAGCAGTTCTTC	CASSHVQRSGAQDEQFF
.	TRBJ2-7	TRBV4-3	.	TGCGCCAACATCCAAGGCCTGGGTGCTAGCGTTTTCGAGCAGTACTTC	CANIQGLGASVFEQYF